This entry describes one TCR beta chain. The sample is drawn from a study of T cell changes during pregnancy in multiple sclerosis. Only in-frame clones appear in the TCRdb table, and some are missing; sequencing was by immunoSEQ multiplex PCR. This sample has 50,000 to 70,000 clones, with about nine tenths found just once. CDR3 length: 14 amino acids. The V gene's germline CDR1 is SGHTA and CDR2 FQGNSA. Unmatched junction bases numbered 0, after V lost 4 bases and J lost 0 bases. The rearrangement links TRBV7-2 to TRBJ2-3; 8 bases line up with TRBD2. The receptor was derived from a female donor in good health, enrolled as a control in a pregnancy study. Sequences were derived from peripheral blood, sampled in the third trimester of pregnancy. CDR3 loop: CASSSSGSTDTQYF. Here the CDR3 DNA reads TGTGCCAGCAGCTCTAGCGGGAGCACAGATACGCAGTATTTT.